The rows below give T cell receptor beta chains drawn from one sample of a study of cytomegalovirus exposure and HLA in healthy donors. This table comes from immunoSEQ multiplex PCR, and its TCRdb copy is limited to in-frame clones, with some not included. The sample carries roughly 100,000 clones, 75% to 90% recorded once. Material for sequencing was PBMCs. These receptors were collected from a young man in good health and CMV-seropositive. CDR3s include the opening cysteine and the closing phenylalanine or tryptophan. The D gene is left open where the match is weak. Clone size is not always given. Where it is, it says once, few, many or a class for expanded clones.

NA TRBJ1-1 TRBV28 NA CATQGAGMNTEAFF TGTGCCACCCAAGGCGCAGGGATGAACACTGAAGCTTTCTTT
NA TRBJ1-1 TRBV10-1 NA CASGRSPGCTEAFF TGCGCCAGCGGGAGGTCCCCAGGGTGCACTGAAGCTTTCTTT
NA TRBJ2-3 TRBV27 TRBD2 CASSSTSVLSTDTQYF TGTGCCAGCAGTTCCACTAGCGTTCTAAGCACAGATACGCAGTATTTT
few TRBJ1-5 TRBV2 NA CASRAQDNQPQHF TGTGCCAGCAGGGCCCAGGATAATCAGCCCCAGCATTTT
once TRBJ1-2 TRBV5-5 TRBD1 CASSLDQGETYGYTF TGTGCCAGCAGCTTGGACCAGGGGGAAACATATGGCTACACCTTC
NA TRBJ1-2 TRBV6-1 TRBD1 CASSGDRGDGYTF TGTGCCAGCAGTGGGGACAGGGGTGATGGCTACACCTTC
NA TRBJ1-1 TRBV9 TRBD1 CASSVGDRGYTEAFF TGTGCCAGCAGCGTAGGGGACAGGGGTTACACTGAAGCTTTCTTT
NA TRBJ1-1 TRBV19 NA CASSDTDIVVTEAFF TGTGCCAGTAGTGACACGGACATTGTAGTCACTGAAGCTTTCTTT
NA TRBJ2-7 TRBV5-6 NA CASSLDPLYEQYF TGTGCCAGCAGCTTGGACCCACTATACGAGCAGTACTTC
once TRBJ1-4 TRBV2 NA CASREQGKNEKLFF TGTGCCAGCCGAGAACAGGGAAAAAATGAAAAACTGTTTTTT
NA TRBJ2-7 TRBV15 NA CATSWRGGAHEQYF TGTGCCACCAGTTGGAGGGGCGGGGCCCACGAGCAGTACTTC
NA TRBJ2-7 TRBV15 NA CATSRGGIQGNEQYF TGTGCCACCAGCAGAGGGGGAATACAGGGTAACGAGCAGTACTTC
NA TRBJ2-5 TRBV9 TRBD2 CASSVSGGSGETQYF TGTGCCAGCAGCGTGTCGGGGGGGAGTGGGGAGACCCAGTACTTC
NA TRBJ2-7 TRBV28 NA CASRIGGLGYEQYF TGTGCCAGCAGGATTGGGGGGTTAGGGTACGAGCAGTACTTC
NA TRBJ2-1 TRBV5-6 NA CASRADNEQFF TGTGCCAGCAGAGCGGACAATGAGCAGTTCTTC
NA TRBJ2-5 TRBV6-1 NA CASSESPTQKETQYF TGTGCCAGCAGTGAATCCCCGACACAGAAAGAGACCCAGTACTTC
NA TRBJ2-4 TRBV6-5 NA CASSYDRNIQYF TGTGCCAGCAGTTACGACAGAAACATTCAGTACTTC
NA TRBJ1-6 TRBV6-5 TRBD1 CASSYGDRGRASPLHF TGTGCCAGCAGTTACGGGGACAGGGGTCGCGCTTCACCCCTCCACTTT
NA TRBJ2-7 TRBV5-4 NA CASSSSPGASSYEQYF TGTGCCAGCAGCTCCTCCCCTGGGGCCTCCTCCTACGAGCAGTACTTC
many TRBJ1-5 TRBV19 NA CASSIGAVGNQPQHF TGTGCCAGTAGTATTGGGGCGGTGGGCAATCAGCCCCAGCATTTT
few TRBJ1-5 TRBV4-1 TRBD1 CASSPGYLGQGLFGNQPQHF TGCGCCAGCAGCCCTGGGTATCTGGGACAGGGTCTCTTTGGCAATCAGCCCCAGCATTTT
NA TRBJ2-5 TRBV5-1 TRBD2 CASSGTSGGKGETQYF TGCGCCAGCAGCGGGACTAGCGGGGGCAAGGGAGAGACCCAGTACTTC
NA TRBJ2-6 TRBV5-6 NA CASSSSAGANVLTF TGTGCCAGCAGCTCCTCGGCTGGGGCCAACGTCCTGACTTTC
NA TRBJ1-5 TRBV10-3 NA CAISEPRTGEGNQPQHF TGTGCCATCAGTGAGCCCAGGACGGGGGAGGGCAATCAGCCCCAGCATTTT
NA TRBJ2-7 TRBV27 TRBD1 CASSFYPPQGETYEQYF TGTGCCAGCAGTTTCTACCCTCCCCAGGGGGAGACCTACGAGCAGTACTTC
once TRBJ2-7 TRBV7-2 NA CASSLAGLDSYEQYF TGTGCCAGCAGCTTAGCCGGACTGGATTCCTACGAGCAGTACTTC
NA TRBJ2-7 TRBV2 TRBD1 CASSDFVWGQGSHEQYF TGTGCCAGCAGTGATTTTGTTTGGGGACAGGGCTCCCACGAGCAGTACTTC
NA TRBJ1-1 TRBV10-3 NA CAISEPGQGNTEAFF TGTGCCATCAGTGAGCCCGGGCAGGGGAACACTGAAGCTTTCTTT
NA TRBJ2-3 TRBV6-6 NA CASSYGSQVEYF TGTGCCAGCAGTTACGGGAGCCAAGTGGAATATTTT
NA TRBJ1-4 TRBV14 NA CASSQAGAGEKLFF TGTGCCAGCAGCCAAGCAGGGGCTGGGGAAAAACTGTTTTTT
NA TRBJ2-1 TRBV10-3 TRBD2 CAIRIGGGSYNEQFF TGTGCCATCAGAATCGGCGGGGGATCCTACAATGAGCAGTTCTTC
few TRBJ2-1 TRBV29-1 TRBD2 CSECGGAAYNEQFF TGCAGCGAGTGCGGGGGAGCTGCCTACAATGAGCAGTTCTTC
NA TRBJ2-7 TRBV4-1 NA CASSQGEIYEQYF TGCGCCAGCAGCCAAGGAGAGATTTACGAGCAGTACTTC
NA TRBJ2-4 TRBV5-1 TRBD2 CASSPGGRILAKNIQYF TGCGCCAGCAGCCCGGGGGGTAGGATACTAGCCAAAAACATTCAGTACTTC
NA TRBJ1-2 TRBV6-6 TRBD1 CASRRRQGDLYGYTF TGTGCCAGCAGAAGGCGACAGGGGGACCTCTATGGCTACACCTTC
NA TRBJ2-1 TRBV4-3 NA CASSQDPPSGGSYNEQFF TGCGCCAGCAGCCAAGATCCCCCGAGTGGGGGGTCCTACAATGAGCAGTTCTTC
few TRBJ2-7 TRBV7-2 TRBD1 CASSPGGTGAQGQYF TGTGCCAGCAGCCCTGGGGGGACAGGGGCCCAGGGGCAGTACTTC
NA TRBJ1-5 TRBV5-6 TRBD1 CASSSAAGGLSNQPQHF TGTGCCAGCAGCTCAGCGGCAGGGGGCTTAAGCAATCAGCCCCAGCATTTT
NA TRBJ2-7 TRBV7-2 TRBD1 CASSSQGPSYEQYF TGTGCCAGCAGCTCACAGGGGCCCTCATACGAGCAGTACTTC
NA TRBJ1-3 TRBV5-4 NA CASSADRVHGNTIYF TGTGCCAGCAGCGCGGACAGAGTACATGGAAACACCATATATTTT
few TRBJ2-5 TRBV6-5 TRBD2 CASSYSTSGEETQYF TGTGCCAGCAGTTACTCGACTAGCGGGGAAGAGACCCAGTACTTC
NA TRBJ2-7 TRBV30 NA CAWSRDTFEQYF TGTGCCTGGAGTCGGGACACGTTCGAGCAGTACTTC